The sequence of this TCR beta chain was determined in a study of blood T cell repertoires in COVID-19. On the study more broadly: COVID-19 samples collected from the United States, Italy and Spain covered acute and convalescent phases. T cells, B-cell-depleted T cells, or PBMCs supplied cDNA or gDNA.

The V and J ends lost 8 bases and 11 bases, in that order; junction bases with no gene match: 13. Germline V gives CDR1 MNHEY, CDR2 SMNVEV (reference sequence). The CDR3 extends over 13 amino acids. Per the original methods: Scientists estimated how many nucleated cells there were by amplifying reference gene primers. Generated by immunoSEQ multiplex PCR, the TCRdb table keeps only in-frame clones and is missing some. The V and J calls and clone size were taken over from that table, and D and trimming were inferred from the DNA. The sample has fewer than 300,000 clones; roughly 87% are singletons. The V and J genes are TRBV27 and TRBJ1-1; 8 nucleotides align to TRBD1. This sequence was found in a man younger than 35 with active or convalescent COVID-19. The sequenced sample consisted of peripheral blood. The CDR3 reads CASSELDRGEAFF. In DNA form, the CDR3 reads TGTGCCAGCTCGGAACTCGACAGGGGAGAGGCTTTCTTT.